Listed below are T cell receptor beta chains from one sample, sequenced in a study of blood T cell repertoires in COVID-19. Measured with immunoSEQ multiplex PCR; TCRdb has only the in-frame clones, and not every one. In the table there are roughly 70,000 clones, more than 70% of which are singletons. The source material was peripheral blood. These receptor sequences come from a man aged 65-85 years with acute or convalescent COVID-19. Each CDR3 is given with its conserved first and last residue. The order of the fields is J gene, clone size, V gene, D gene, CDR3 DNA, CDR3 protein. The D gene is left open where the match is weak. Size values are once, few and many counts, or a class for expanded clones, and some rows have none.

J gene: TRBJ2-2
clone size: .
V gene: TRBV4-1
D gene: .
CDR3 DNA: TGCGCCAGCAGCCAACCCTTTCAGGGTGGGCTGTTTTTT
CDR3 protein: CASSQPFQGGLFF

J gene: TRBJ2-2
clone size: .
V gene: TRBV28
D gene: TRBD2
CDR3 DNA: TGTGCCAGCATCCGACTAGCGGGGGACACCGGGGAGCTGTTTTTT
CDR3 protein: CASIRLAGDTGELFF

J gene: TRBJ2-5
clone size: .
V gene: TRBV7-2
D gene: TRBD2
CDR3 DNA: TGTGCCAGCAGCTCCGGATGGCGGGGGGAGACCCAGTACTTC
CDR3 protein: CASSSGWRGETQYF

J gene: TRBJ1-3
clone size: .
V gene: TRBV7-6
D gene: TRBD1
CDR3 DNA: TGTGCCAGCAGCTCGTGGGACAGCTCTGGAAACACCATATATTTT
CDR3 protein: CASSSWDSSGNTIYF

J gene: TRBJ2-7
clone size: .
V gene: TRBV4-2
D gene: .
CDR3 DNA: TGTGCCAGCAGCCAAGAGAAGACAGGCTTTACCTACGAGCAGTACTTC
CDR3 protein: CASSQEKTGFTYEQYF

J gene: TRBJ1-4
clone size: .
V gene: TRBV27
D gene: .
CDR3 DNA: TGTGCCAGCAGTTTTCAGGAAGATGAAAAACTGTTTTTT
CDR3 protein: CASSFQEDEKLFF

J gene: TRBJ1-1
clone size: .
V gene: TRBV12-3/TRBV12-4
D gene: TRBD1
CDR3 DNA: TGTGCCAGCACCAGACAGGGTAAAACTGAAGCTTTCTTT
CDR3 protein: CASTRQGKTEAFF

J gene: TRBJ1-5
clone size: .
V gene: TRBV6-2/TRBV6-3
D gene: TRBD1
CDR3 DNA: TGTGCCAGCAGTTACTCGCGAGTTAACAGGGGGCGACAGCCCCAGCATTTT
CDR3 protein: CASSYSRVNRGRQPQHF

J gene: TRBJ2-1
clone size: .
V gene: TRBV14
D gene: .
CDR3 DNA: TGTGCCAGCAGCCAAGGTCGACTAGGACTAACTACTAGGAATGAGCAGTTCTTC
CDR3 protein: CASSQGRLGLTTRNEQFF

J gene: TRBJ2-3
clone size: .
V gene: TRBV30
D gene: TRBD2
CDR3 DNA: TGTGCCTGGACTAGCGGGGGGTTGGCAGATACGCAGTATTTT
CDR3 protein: CAWTSGGLADTQYF

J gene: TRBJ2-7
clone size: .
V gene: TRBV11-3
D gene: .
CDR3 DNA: TGTGCCAGCAGCCCAGGGGCAGGGGCACCCTACGAGCAGTACTTC
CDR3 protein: CASSPGAGAPYEQYF

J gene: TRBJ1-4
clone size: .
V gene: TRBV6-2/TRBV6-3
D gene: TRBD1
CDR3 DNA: TGTGCCAGCAGTCCCTCCAGGGGGAATTCGGAAAAACTGTTTTTT
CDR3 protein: CASSPSRGNSEKLFF

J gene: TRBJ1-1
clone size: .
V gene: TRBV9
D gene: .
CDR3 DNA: TGTGCCAGCAGCGTTGAGAGTGCGGACACTGAAGCTTTCTTT
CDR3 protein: CASSVESADTEAFF

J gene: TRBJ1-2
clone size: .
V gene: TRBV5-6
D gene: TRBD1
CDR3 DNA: TGTGCCAGCAGCCCCCGGACAGGCCCCTATGGCTACACCTTC
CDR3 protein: CASSPRTGPYGYTF

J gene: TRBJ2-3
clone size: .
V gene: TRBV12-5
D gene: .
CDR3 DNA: TGTGCTAGTGGTTTGGGCCGGGACTTCCTCACAGATACGCAGTATTTT
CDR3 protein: CASGLGRDFLTDTQYF

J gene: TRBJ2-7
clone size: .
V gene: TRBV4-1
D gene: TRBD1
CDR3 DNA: TGCGCCAGCAGCCATGCGCAGGGGGCGCGTTTCACCGAGCAGTACTTC
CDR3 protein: CASSHAQGARFTEQYF

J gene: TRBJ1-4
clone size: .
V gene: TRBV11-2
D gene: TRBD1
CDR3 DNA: TGTGCCAGCAGCTTCCTGACAGGGGATCGTGAAAAACTGTTTTTT
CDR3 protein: CASSFLTGDREKLFF

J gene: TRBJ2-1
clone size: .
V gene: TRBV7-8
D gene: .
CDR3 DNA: TGTGCCAGCAGTTTGCAGGGGAGGGATGAGCAGTTCTTC
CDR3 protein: CASSLQGRDEQFF

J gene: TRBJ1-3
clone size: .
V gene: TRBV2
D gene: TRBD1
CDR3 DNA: TGTGCCACCAGGGACAGGGGAACTGGAAACACCATATATTTT
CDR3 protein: CATRDRGTGNTIYF

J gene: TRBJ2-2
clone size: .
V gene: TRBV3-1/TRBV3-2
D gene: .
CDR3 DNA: TGTGCCAGCAGCCACGGCAGGGTTGCCGGGGAGCTGTTTTTT
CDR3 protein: CASSHGRVAGELFF

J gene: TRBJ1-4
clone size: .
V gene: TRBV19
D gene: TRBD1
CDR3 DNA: TGTGCCAGTAGTCCAGGGGACAGCAGAAATGAAAAACTGTTTTTT
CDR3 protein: CASSPGDSRNEKLFF

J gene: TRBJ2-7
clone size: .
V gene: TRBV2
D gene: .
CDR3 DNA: TGTGCCTCTTCGCAGGGGGGCTCCTACGAGCAGTACTTC
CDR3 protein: CASSQGGSYEQYF

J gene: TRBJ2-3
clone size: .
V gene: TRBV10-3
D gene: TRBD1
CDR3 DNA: TGTGCCATCAGTGGGACAGGGGGGTCCCCAGATACGCAGTATTTT
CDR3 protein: CAISGTGGSPDTQYF

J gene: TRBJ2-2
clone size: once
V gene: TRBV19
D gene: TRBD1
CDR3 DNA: TGTGCCAGTAGTGCTATCCGGGACAGGGGTAACACCGGGGAGCTGTTTTTT
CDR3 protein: CASSAIRDRGNTGELFF

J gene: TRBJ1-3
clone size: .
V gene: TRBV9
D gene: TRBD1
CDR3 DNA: TGTGCCAGCAGCGGAGGGGACAGGGTCTATGGAAACACCATATATTTT
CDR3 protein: CASSGGDRVYGNTIYF

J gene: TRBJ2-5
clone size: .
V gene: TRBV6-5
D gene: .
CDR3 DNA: TGTGCCAGCAGTTCGACAGTCCAGGAGACCCAGTACTTC
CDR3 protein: CASSSTVQETQYF

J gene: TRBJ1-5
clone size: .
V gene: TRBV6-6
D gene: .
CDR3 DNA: TGTGCCAGCAGCTACACGGAGAGGGTCGGACAGCCCCAGCATTTT
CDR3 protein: CASSYTERVGQPQHF

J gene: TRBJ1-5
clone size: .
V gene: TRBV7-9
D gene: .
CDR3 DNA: TGTGCCAGCAGCTTTGGGCAGACAGTGAGACACAATCAGCCCCAGCATTTT
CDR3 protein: CASSFGQTVRHNQPQHF

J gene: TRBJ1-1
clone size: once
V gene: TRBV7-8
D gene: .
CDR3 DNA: TGTGCCAGCAGGACAAACCTGAACACTGAAGCTTTCTTT
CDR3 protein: CASRTNLNTEAFF

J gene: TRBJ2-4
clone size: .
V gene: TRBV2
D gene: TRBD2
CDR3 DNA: TGTGCCAGCAGTCGGACTAGCGGGGCCTCCCGGGGGTACTTC
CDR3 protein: CASSRTSGASRGYF

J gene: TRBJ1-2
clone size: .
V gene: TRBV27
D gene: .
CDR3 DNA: TGTGCCAGCAGTCCTTACGGGGGTAAGGGCTACACCTTC
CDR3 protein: CASSPYGGKGYTF

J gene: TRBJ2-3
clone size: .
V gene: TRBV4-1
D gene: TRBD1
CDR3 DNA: TGCGCCAGCAGCCGGACAGGAGTTAGCACAGATACGCAGTATTTT
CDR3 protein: CASSRTGVSTDTQYF

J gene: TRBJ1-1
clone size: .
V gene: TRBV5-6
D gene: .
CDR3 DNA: TGTGCCAGCAGCTTGGCTGGGTTAGGGGTGAACACTGAAGCTTTCTTT
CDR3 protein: CASSLAGLGVNTEAFF

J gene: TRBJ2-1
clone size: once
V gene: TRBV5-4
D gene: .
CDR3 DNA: TGTGCCAGCAGTCAAGACAGCCCTTACAATGAGCAGTTCTTC
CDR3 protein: CASSQDSPYNEQFF

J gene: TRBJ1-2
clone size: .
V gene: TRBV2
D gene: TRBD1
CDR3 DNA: TGTGCCAGCAGTGAAGAGACAGGGGGCGCCTATGGCTACACCTTC
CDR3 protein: CASSEETGGAYGYTF

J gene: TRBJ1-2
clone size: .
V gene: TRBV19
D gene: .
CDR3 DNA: TGTGCCAGTAGTATGGGGCAGTATGGCTACACCTTC
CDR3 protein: CASSMGQYGYTF

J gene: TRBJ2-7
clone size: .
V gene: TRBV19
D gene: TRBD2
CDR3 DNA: TGTGCCAGTAGTATGATCGGAGCGGGGGCGTACTACGAGCAGTACTTC
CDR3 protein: CASSMIGAGAYYEQYF

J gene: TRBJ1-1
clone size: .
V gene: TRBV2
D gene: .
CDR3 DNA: TGTGCCAGCAACCGACAGAACACTGAAGCTTTCTTT
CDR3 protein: CASNRQNTEAFF

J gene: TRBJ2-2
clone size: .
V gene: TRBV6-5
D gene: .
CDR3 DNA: TGTGCCAGCAGTTACTCGCTCCTAGACACCGGGGAGCTGTTTTTT
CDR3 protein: CASSYSLLDTGELFF

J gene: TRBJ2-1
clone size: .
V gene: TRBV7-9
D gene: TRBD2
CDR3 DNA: TGTGCCAGCAGCTTAGTAGGGAGCGGGGGTAGCCTAGGGGAGCAGTTCTTC
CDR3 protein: CASSLVGSGGSLGEQFF

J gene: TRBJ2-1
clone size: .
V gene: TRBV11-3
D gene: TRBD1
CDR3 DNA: TGTGCCAGCAGCCCAGGGGGAGACTACAATGAGCAGTTCTTC
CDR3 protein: CASSPGGDYNEQFF

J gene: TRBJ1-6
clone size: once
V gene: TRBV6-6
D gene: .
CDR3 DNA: TGTGCCAGCAGGCCCACTGACAGTTATAATTCACCCCTCCACTTT
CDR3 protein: CASRPTDSYNSPLHF

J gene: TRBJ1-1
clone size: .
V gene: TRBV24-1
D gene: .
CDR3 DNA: TGTGCCACCAGTGCGGGGAACACTGAAGCTTTCTTT
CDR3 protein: CATSAGNTEAFF

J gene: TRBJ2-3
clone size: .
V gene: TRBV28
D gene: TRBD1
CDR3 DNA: TGTGCCACCTGCAGGGGGTTGGGAGATACGCAGTATTTT
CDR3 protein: CATCRGLGDTQYF

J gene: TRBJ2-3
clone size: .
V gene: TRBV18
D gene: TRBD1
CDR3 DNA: TGTGCCAGCTCAGGGGACAGGGGGCTGAGCACAGATACGCAGTATTTT
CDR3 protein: CASSGDRGLSTDTQYF

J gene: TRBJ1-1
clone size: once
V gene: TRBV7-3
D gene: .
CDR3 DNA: TGTGCCAGCAGCTTAAACAGGGTCACTGAAGCTTTCTTT
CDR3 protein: CASSLNRVTEAFF

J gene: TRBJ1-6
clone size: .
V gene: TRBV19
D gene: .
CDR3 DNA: TGTGCCAGTAGCCCAACGTCGGGGAGTCCTTATAATTCACCCCTCCACTTT
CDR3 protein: CASSPTSGSPYNSPLHF

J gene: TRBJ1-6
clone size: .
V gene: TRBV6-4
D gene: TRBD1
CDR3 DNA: TGTGCCAGTGACGGGACAGAGTTTAATTCACCCCTCCACTTT
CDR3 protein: CASDGTEFNSPLHF

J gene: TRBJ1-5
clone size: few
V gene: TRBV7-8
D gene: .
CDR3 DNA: TGTGCCAGCAGCTTTTCTGAGGGTTGGGTGTATCAGCCCCAGCATTTT
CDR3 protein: CASSFSEGWVYQPQHF

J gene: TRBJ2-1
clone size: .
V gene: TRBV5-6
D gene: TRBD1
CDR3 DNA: TGTGCCAGCAGCTTGAGACAGGGGAACAATGAGCAGTTCTTC
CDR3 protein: CASSLRQGNNEQFF

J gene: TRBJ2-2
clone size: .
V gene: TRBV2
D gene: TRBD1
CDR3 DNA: TGTGCCAGCAGTGCCAGGCAGGGGGCGGACACCGGGGAGCTGTTTTTT
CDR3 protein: CASSARQGADTGELFF

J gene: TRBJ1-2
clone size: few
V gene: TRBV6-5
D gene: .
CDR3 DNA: TGTGCCAGCAGTTCGGGGACAAAACAAGCTAACTATGGCTACACCTTC
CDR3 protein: CASSSGTKQANYGYTF

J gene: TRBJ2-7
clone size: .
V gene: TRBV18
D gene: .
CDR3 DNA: TGTGCCAGCTCACCCGATACTTCCTCCTACGAGCAGTACTTC
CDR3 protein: CASSPDTSSYEQYF

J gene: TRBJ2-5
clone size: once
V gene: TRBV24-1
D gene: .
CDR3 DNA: TGTGCCACCAGTGAGGCCTACCCCGAGCAGGGGAGAAAGACCCAGTACTTC
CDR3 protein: CATSEAYPEQGRKTQYF

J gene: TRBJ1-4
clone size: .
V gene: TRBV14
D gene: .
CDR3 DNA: TGTGCCAGCAGCCAAGAAGGCAGCGCCCGCACAGAAAAACTGTTTTTT
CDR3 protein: CASSQEGSARTEKLFF

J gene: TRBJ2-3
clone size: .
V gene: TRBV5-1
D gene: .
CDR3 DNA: TGCGCCAGCAGCTTAGGGGTAACGCGGAGTACGCAGTATTTT
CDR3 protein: CASSLGVTRSTQYF

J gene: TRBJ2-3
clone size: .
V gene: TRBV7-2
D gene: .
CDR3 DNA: TGTGCCAGCAGCTTAGGGCCCGGACGGCGGGTGGCAGATACGCAGTATTTT
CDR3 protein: CASSLGPGRRVADTQYF

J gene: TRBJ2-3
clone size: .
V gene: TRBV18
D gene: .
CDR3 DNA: TGTGCCAGCTCACCGGTCCCCTCATCGGGGAAAGGAGATACGCAGTATTTT
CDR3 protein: CASSPVPSSGKGDTQYF